A few counts support the clone carrying this TCR beta chain. Sequencing used immunoSEQ multiplex PCR; TCRdb keeps in-frame clones, though not all of them. The table records tens of thousands of clones, 92% of them present only once. The record originates from a study of technical replicates of blood from a handful of donors. Trimming took off 5 bases at V and 3 bases at J, with 22 bases between the two ends. The germline V gene encodes CDR1 MGHRA and CDR2 YSYEKL. The CDR3 runs to 17 residues. Source material: PBMCs. V gene TRBV4-1 combines with J gene TRBJ1-2; tentative D call: TRBD1 (5 bases). The receptor's source is a human donor in good health. Some clones in this sample may be carry-over from other donors' samples. The CDR3 sequence is CASSFDGWGEADYGYTF. Written as DNA, the CDR3 is TGCGCCAGCAGCTTCGACGGGTGGGGGGAAGCGGACTATGGCTACACCTTC.